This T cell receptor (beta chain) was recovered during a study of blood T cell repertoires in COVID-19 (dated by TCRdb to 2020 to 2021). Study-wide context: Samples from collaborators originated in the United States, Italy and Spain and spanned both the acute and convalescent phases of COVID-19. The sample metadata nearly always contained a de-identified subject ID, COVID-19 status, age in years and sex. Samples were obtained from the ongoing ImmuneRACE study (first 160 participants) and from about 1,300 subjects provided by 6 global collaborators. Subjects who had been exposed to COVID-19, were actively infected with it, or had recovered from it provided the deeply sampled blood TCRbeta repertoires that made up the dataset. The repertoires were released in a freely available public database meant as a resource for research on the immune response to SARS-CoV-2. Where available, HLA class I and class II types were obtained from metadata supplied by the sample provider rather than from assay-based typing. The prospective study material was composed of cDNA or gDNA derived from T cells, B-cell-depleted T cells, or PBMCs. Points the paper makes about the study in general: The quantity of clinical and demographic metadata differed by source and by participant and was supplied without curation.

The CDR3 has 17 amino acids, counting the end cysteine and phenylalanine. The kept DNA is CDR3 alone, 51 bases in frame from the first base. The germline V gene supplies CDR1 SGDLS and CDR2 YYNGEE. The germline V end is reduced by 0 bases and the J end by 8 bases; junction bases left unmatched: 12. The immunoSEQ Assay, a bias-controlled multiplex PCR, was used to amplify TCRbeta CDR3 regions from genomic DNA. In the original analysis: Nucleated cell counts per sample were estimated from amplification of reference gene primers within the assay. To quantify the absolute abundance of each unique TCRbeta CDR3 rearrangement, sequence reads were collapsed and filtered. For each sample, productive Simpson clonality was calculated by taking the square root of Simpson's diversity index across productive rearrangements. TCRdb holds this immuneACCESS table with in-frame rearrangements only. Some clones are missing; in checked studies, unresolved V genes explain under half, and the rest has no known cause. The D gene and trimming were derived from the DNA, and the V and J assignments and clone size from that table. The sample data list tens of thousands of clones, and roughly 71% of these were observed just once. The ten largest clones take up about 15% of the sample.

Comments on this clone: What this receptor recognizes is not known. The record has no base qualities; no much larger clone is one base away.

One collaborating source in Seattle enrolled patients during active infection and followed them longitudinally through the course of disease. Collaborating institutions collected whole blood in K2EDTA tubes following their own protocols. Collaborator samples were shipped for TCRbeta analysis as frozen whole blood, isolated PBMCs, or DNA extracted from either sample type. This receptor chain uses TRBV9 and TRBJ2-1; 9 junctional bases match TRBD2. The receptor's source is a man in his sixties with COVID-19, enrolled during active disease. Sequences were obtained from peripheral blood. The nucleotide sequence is TGTGCCAGCAGCGTAGCTGTACTAGCGGGTTCTATCCATGAGCAGTTCTTC. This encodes CASSVAVLAGSIHEQFF.